Listed here are 21 T cell receptor beta chains from one sample, sequenced in a study of T cells after yellow fever vaccination. Each CDR3 protein gets one entry after TCRdb re-called the 5' RACE reads with MiXCR. The table has approximately 140,000 distinct CDR3 sequences, less than 9.5% seen once. The specimen was CD4+ T cells sorted from PBMCs, collected 5 days after the yellow fever booster vaccination. The receptors were gathered from a man aged 25 to 45 who received the YFV17D yellow fever vaccine.

The sample holds many counts of this clonotype. V is TRBV7-8 and J is TRBJ1-6; TRBD1 agrees at 10 bases. V shed 5 bases, J shed 3 bases, and the junction held 1 base outside the gene matches. The CDR3 has 15 residues. CDR1 and CDR2 from the germline V gene are SGHVS and FQNEAQ. Here the CDR3 reads CASSGQGDYNSPLHF. The CDR3 DNA sequence: TGTGCCAGCAGCGGACAGGGGGACTATAATTCACCCCTCCACTTT.

This clonotype showed up many times. The chain carries TRBV14 and TRBJ2-7; 11 bases line up with TRBD2. Germline V gene sequence: CDR1 SGHDN, CDR2 FVKESK. After removal of 0 bases from V and 3 bases from J, the junction contained 10 bases not matched to a gene. This CDR3 has 18 residues. The CDR3: CASSQEGGLAEGSYEQYF. CDR3 sequence (DNA): TGTGCCAGCAGCCAAGAAGGGGGACTAGCGGAAGGGAGCTACGAGCAGTACTTC.

This clonotype has at least ten counts. The chain uses TRBV19 and TRBJ2-1; no clear D gene. The CDR3 is made up of 14 amino acids. The germline gives CDR1 LNHDA, CDR2 SQIVND (reference sequence). Trimming removed 5 bases from V and 8 bases from J, with 16 bases in between. In DNA, the CDR3 is TGTGCCAGTAGTCTTACGGTGGGTAGGCATGAGCAGTTCTTC. It translates to CASSLTVGRHEQFF.

This clonotype came up many times. This chain connects TRBV12-3 or TRBV12-4 to TRBJ1-1, with D possibly matching TRBD1 (6 bases). CDR3 length: 14 amino acids. V shed 7 bases and J shed 6 bases, with 18 bases lying between them. CDR3 nucleotides: TGTGCCAGCATCCTCAGGGGCAGGGTCCCTGAAGCTTTCTTT. Protein: CASILRGRVPEAFF.

Ten or more counts support this clonotype. The chain combines TRBV5-1 with TRBJ1-1; D is unresolved. V was cut by 3 bases and J by 0 bases, with 12 bases left in between. This CDR3 has 15 amino acids. The germline CDR1 and CDR2 sequences are SGHRS and YFSETQ. The chain's CDR3 is CASSSSSGMNTEAFF. CDR3 in DNA: TGCGCCAGCAGCTCCAGCAGCGGAATGAACACTGAAGCTTTCTTT.

This clonotype was seen at least ten times. This chain connects TRBV10-3 to TRBJ1-1; D call uncertain. The CDR3 has 14 amino acids. Trimming pared 6 bases from V and 1 base from J, leaving 12 bases between. Germline V gene lookup returns CDR1 ENHRY and CDR2 SYGVKD. The CDR3 region has the DNA TGTGCCATCAGCAACGGGAGGAAGAACACTGAAGCTTTCTTT. It is translated as CAISNGRKNTEAFF.

This clonotype was counted many times. This chain joins TRBV5-1 and TRBJ2-7; D not resolved. Trimming took off 4 bases at V and 0 bases at J, with 11 bases between the two ends. CDR1 SGHRS and CDR2 YFSETQ come from the germline V gene. This CDR3 contains 14 residues. The CDR3: CASSLRAYSYEQYF. CDR3 bases: TGCGCCAGCAGCCTCAGAGCTTACTCCTACGAGCAGTACTTC.

This clonotype was detected only a few times. The chain recombines TRBV20-1 with TRBJ2-1, with D possibly being TRBD1 (7 bases). Between the trimmed V and J ends, which lost 6 bases and 0 bases, there was a span of 21 bases. The V gene's germline CDR1 is DFQATT and CDR2 SNEGSKA (reference sequence). The CDR3 loop spans 17 amino acids. The DNA for the CDR3 is TGCAGTGCCCGTTCGCGGTCAGGGGGGAGCTCCTACAATGAGCAGTTCTTC. The encoded protein is CSARSRSGGSSYNEQFF.

This clonotype was seen many times. This chain joins TRBV5-5 and TRBJ1-5; tentative D call: TRBD1 (6 bases). The germline gives CDR1 SGHKS, CDR2 YYEKEE (reference sequence). This CDR3 region has 15 residues. The V end was cut by 2 bases, the J end by 3 bases, with 12 bases between. Written as DNA, the CDR3 is TGTGCCAGCAGCTTTCAACAGGGTCACAATCAGCCCCAGCATTTT. Its translation: CASSFQQGHNQPQHF.

This clonotype was counted at least ten times. V is TRBV20-1 and J is TRBJ2-2; 9 bases agree with TRBD1. Germline CDR1 and CDR2: DFQATT and SNEGSKA (reference sequence). The CDR3 runs to 14 residues. The J segment lost 4 bases and the V segment lost 3 bases, leaving 3 bases of the junction unmatched. CDR3 nucleotides: TGCAGTGCTAGCCACAGGGGGCTCACCGGGGAGCTGTTTTTT. Protein product: CSASHRGLTGELFF.

This clonotype was seen repeatedly, ten times or more. V usage is TRBV28 and J usage is TRBJ2-1, with D uncertain. The V end lost 7 bases, the J end lost 7 bases, and 11 bases lay between the germline ends. There are 12 residues in the CDR3. Germline CDR1 MDHEN, CDR2 SYDVKM. The CDR3 spells CASNGLWNEQFF. The DNA of the CDR3 is TGTGCCAGCAACGGCTTATGGAATGAGCAGTTCTTC.

This clonotype was recorded at least ten times. This chain connects TRBV9 to TRBJ2-5; 8 bases fit TRBD1. Trimming took 0 bases from V and 5 from J; bases not matched to a gene: 6. This CDR3 is built from 15 residues. Germline V gives CDR1 SGDLS, CDR2 YYNGEE. As DNA, the CDR3 is TGTGCCAGCAGCGTAGGACCAGGGGGCAGGGAGACCCAGTACTTC. Encoded protein: CASSVGPGGRETQYF.

This clonotype has at least ten counts. V gene TRBV4-3 combines with J gene TRBJ1-5; unclear D gene. Germline CDR1 and CDR2: LGHNA and YSLEER. CDR3 length: 15 amino acids. Trimming removed 3 bases at V and 7 bases at J, with 16 bases between. As DNA, the CDR3 is TGCGCCAGCAGCCAGAGCGACTCGTACCGACAGCCCCAGCATTTT. As protein: CASSQSDSYRQPQHF.

This sequence joins TRBV28 and TRBJ2-6; unclear D gene. In germline, CDR1 is MDHEN, CDR2 SYDVKM. The germline V and J ends were trimmed by 1 base and 0 bases, with 13 bases remaining between them. The CDR3 is 18 amino acids. CDR3 sequence (DNA): TGTGCCAGCAGTTTATACAGTCAACTAAGCTCTGGGGCCAACGTCCTGACTTTC. Translating it yields CASSLYSQLSSGANVLTF.

Worth noting for this clonotype: One base away lies a much larger clone, so this may be a sequencing read error. The chain is built from TRBV6-1 and TRBJ2-2, with 9 bases identical to TRBD1. The CDR3 has 16 residues. CDR1 and CDR2 (germline): MNHNS, SASEGT. This chain's CDR3 is CASSTMKTGGPGELSF. The CDR3 DNA follows: TGTGCCAGCAGCACAATGAAAACAGGGGGCCCCGGGGAGCTGTCTTTT.

This clonotype occurred a few times. The chain couples TRBV4-3 to TRBJ2-1, with 8 bases fitting TRBD1. J lost 4 bases, V lost 5 bases, and 4 bases had no gene match. This CDR3 spans 14 amino acids. Germline lookup yields CDR1 LGHNA and CDR2 YSLEER. DNA of the CDR3: TGCGCCAGCAGCGCAGGGGGCGGGTACAATGAGCAGTTCTTC. It codes for CASSAGGGYNEQFF.

This clonotype was counted ten times or more. The V and J genes are TRBV5-6 and TRBJ2-3; 9 bases line up with TRBD2. The CDR3 is made up of 15 amino acids. V shed 6 bases, J shed 3 bases, and the junction held 8 bases outside the gene matches. Germline-derived CDR1 and CDR2 are SGHDT and YYEEEE. The CDR3 spells CASTLGLAVTDTQYF. The CDR3 nucleotides read TGTGCCAGCACTCTGGGACTAGCTGTGACAGATACGCAGTATTTT.

This clonotype came up many times. The chain is built from TRBV20-1 and TRBJ1-6; D may be TRBD1 (5 bases). From germline, CDR1 is DFQATT and CDR2 SNEGSKA (reference sequence). V lost 2 bases to trimming and J lost 7 bases, with 9 bases between them. This CDR3 has 13 residues. The CDR3: CSARRDGNSPLHF. CDR3 in DNA: TGCAGTGCTAGAAGGGACGGAAATTCACCCCTCCACTTT.

This clonotype turned up a few times. The chain recombines TRBV3-1 with TRBJ1-1; D not resolved. Germline V gives CDR1 LGHDT, CDR2 YNNKEL (reference sequence). Deletions cut 1 base from V and 9 bases from J, with 6 bases between. This CDR3 comprises 11 residues. CDR3 sequence reads: CASSQVDKAFF. Here the CDR3 DNA reads TGTGCCAGCAGCCAAGTGGATAAAGCTTTCTTT. Supplemented by reference TRBV3-1 and TRBJ1-1, the full variable domain reads DTAVSQTPKYLVTQMGNDKSIKCEQNLGHDTMYWYKQDSKKFLKIMFSYNNKELIINETVPNRFSPKSPDKAHLNLHINSLELGDSAVYFCASSQVDKAFFGQGTRLTVV.

This clonotype has ten or more counts. V usage is TRBV25-1 and J usage is TRBJ2-7; 8 positions match TRBD2. V gave up 3 bases and J gave up 3 bases; unmatched junction bases: 4. Germline lookup yields CDR1 MGHDK and CDR2 SYGVNS. CDR3 length equals 14 residues. The CDR3 nucleotides are TGTGCCAGCAGTGACAGCGGGAGTGTCTACGAGCAGTACTTC. As protein: CASSDSGSVYEQYF.

The CDR3 coding sequence is TGTGCCAGTACAAGTATGACAGATACGCAGTATTTT. Amino acids: CASTSMTDTQYF. The V gene is TRBV12-3 or TRBV12-4, the J gene TRBJ2-3; D is uncertain. V was cut by 9 bases and J by 3 bases, with 10 bases left in between. The CDR3 is made up of 12 amino acids.